Given below is one T cell receptor (beta chain) in context. This clonotype was observed a few times. The clone's antigen remains unknown. Base qualities are not at hand, and no much larger clone is one base apart. This specimen comes from a study of spatial heterogeneity in lung cancer (dated by TCRdb to between 2018 and 2021). Regarding the complete study: More beta-chain than alpha-chain transcripts were consistently detected, likely reflecting higher beta-chain transcript abundance. TCR repertoire features were related to nonsynonymous mutation counts determined by whole-exome sequencing of tumor tissue. At surgery, fewer than 250 tumor regions, fewer than 85 matched nontumor lung samples and 50 to 60 PBMC samples were TCR-sequenced for both alpha and beta chains. TCR alpha and beta repertoires were quantitatively compared across multiple tumor regions, matched nontumor lung and blood in non-small cell lung cancer. In the raw uncorrected reads, each unique combination of TCR and UMI appeared more than ten times on average. General study outcomes and caveats: Ubiquitous expanded tumor TCRs showed up in blood more often at tumor resection than at routine follow-up. Additional single-cell paired TCR alpha and beta sequencing was considered necessary to confirm, at a functional level, the hypothesis that regional TCRs recognize regional mutations.

The time point tag for this specimen amounts to: sample taken at primary tumor resection. Without any cell sorting, TCR sequencing was performed on whole RNA extracted either from tumor and nontumor lung tissue or from cryopreserved PBMC samples. The donors were more than 65 patients from the lung TRACERx cohort who had early-stage, untreated non-small cell lung cancer. Only patients for whom sufficient RNA was available from at least two tumor regions were selected for TCR sequencing. Preparation of the library involved 5' RACE. Instrument used: NextSeq 500. The TCR library protocol attached a unique molecular identifier to each TCR cDNA molecule to allow correction of PCR and sequencing errors. Processing in the source paper ran as follows. Decombinator tools were used for TCR identification, UMI-based error correction and CDR3 extraction. TCRs above a frequency of 2 per 1,000, corresponding to the top 1% of the tumor frequency distribution, were defined as expanded. Rényi diversity was computed with the R vegan package after subsampling each repertoire 100 times to 5,000 TCRs. CDR3 similarity networks were built from amino acid triplet string-kernel similarity, with CDR3s being connected when pairwise similarity was above 0.82. The raw public reads went through TCRdb reprocessing: fastp at Q25, MiXCR clone calling, in-frame beta chains kept. Rows matching on CDR3 protein sequence are summarized as one entry with the most common DNA and genes. What appears here as the V and J calls and clone size reflects TCRdb's work, not the paper's. The sample table lists fewer than 40,000 distinct CDR3 sequences, 6% to 8% of them with a count of one. Of the sample, 25% to 35% is held by the ten largest clones.

The CDR3 starts with the cysteine, ends with the phenylalanine, and has 14 residues. The sequence is cut down to CDR3 DNA, 42 bases in frame from base 1. Trimming takes 4 bases off V and 6 bases off J; junction bases not matched to a gene: 8. The germline V gene specifies SQVTM as CDR1 and ANQGSEA as CDR2. Sequenced here: PBMCs, sampled at surgery. The chain links TRBV29-1 with TRBJ1-1; 10 junctional bases match TRBD1. The receptor's source is a male donor with early-stage non-small cell lung cancer. The base sequence is TGCAGCGTTGCTAAGGGACAGGGGTTTCCTGAAGCTTTCTTT. Translated, this is CSVAKGQGFPEAFF.